This T cell receptor (beta chain) was obtained from a study of T cell repertoires in cytomegalovirus infection. The overall study: Recently described HLA-C-restricted plus well-studied HLA-B-restricted CMV epitopes were used. Through public TCR beta signatures, both CMV infection and matching HLA type were indicated.

Via MiXCR, TCRdb re-called the reads, giving one row per CDR3 protein. The sample lists around 800,000 distinct CDR3 sequences, approximately 29% occurring once. The CDR3 covers 13 residues. Germline V gives CDR1 KGHSH, CDR2 LQKENI. Trimming removed 2 bases at V and 3 bases at J, with 7 bases between. With regard to this clonotype: The antigen is undetermined.

Findings and caveats of the study: The ex vivo response showed dominance by HLA-C-restricted CMV-specific TCR beta clonotypes. People with CMV and the relevant HLA were identified by cumulative public TCR beta family frequency.

The clonotype comes from a human donor in good health (CMV status not recorded). Some clones in this sample may be carry-over from other donors' samples. The sequences come from cultured CD8+ T cells from PBMCs, collected from culture after CMV antigen stimulation. The chain combines TRBV18 with TRBJ1-1; D unresolved. The CDR3 coding sequence is TGTGCCAGCTCACCAATACTCGACACTGAAGCTTTCTTT. This translates into CASSPILDTEAFF.